Described below is a single T cell receptor (beta chain) sequence and its context. Antigen specificity is unknown. Trimming took off 3 bases at V and 2 bases at J, with 13 bases between the two ends. CDR1 is MNHNS, CDR2 SASEGT, per germline. CDR3 size: 16 residues. Generated by immunoSEQ multiplex PCR, the TCRdb table keeps only in-frame clones and is missing some. The sample has 35,000 to 40,000 clones, 82% seen once; the top ten hold 1.8%. This entry is derived from a study of OX40 agonist ivuxolimab in advanced cancers. Study-wide points: At 0.1 to 3.0 mg/kg, CD4+ and CD8+ blood T cells expanded clonally by week 6. Expanded peripheral T-cell antigen specificity went undetermined.

Individuals having autoimmune disease history or systemic immunosuppression were not enrolled. This chain links TRBV6-1 with TRBJ2-2; D possibly corresponds to TRBD1 (7 bases). The material was CD4+ or CD8+ T cells sorted from blood, obtained in a trial of the OX40 agonist ivuxolimab. The source is an adult with an advanced solid tumor such as melanoma, head and neck, liver or kidney cancer. The CDR3 is CASSEGGTVNTGELFF. For the CDR3, the DNA is TGTGCCAGCAGTGAGGGCGGGACAGTAAACACCGGGGAGCTGTTTTTT.